Listed below are T cell receptor beta chains from one sample, sequenced in a study of breast tumors, draining lymph nodes, adjacent tissues. MiXCR, run by TCRdb on the multiplex PCR reads, gives a single entry per CDR3 protein. The sample has over 150,000 distinct CDR3 sequences; 30% to 35% are singletons. The sequenced sample consisted of axillary lymph node tissue. The receptors stem from a female donor with breast cancer. Some clones in this sample may be carry-over from other donors' samples. Both conserved end residues are part of each CDR3. Each record gives: clone size, V gene, D gene, J gene, CDR3 protein, CDR3 DNA. A D gene is named only where the DNA matches it firmly. Size tells how often a clone was seen (once, few, many) or the class of an expanded clone, and some rows leave it out.

.	TRBV11-1	TRBD1	TRBJ2-2	CASRQGTGSTVEPFF	TGTGCCAGCAGACAGGGGACAGGGAGCACCGTGGAGCCGTTTTTT
.	TRBV18	.	TRBJ1-1	CASSPGLLNTEAFF	TGTGCCAGCTCACCAGGACTCCTGAACACTGAAGCTTTCTTT
many	TRBV20-1	.	TRBJ2-3	CSETRGGTDTQYF	TGCAGTGAAACACGGGGTGGCACAGATACGCAGTATTTT
many	TRBV29-1	TRBD1	TRBJ2-5	CSVDIGDRAEETQYF	TGCAGCGTGGATATTGGCGACAGGGCGGAGGAGACCCAGTACTTC
.	TRBV28	TRBD1	TRBJ2-1	CASTSPGQVGNEQFF	TGTGCCAGCACCTCCCCGGGACAGGTGGGGAATGAGCAGTTCTTC
many	TRBV7-3	.	TRBJ2-3	CASSLQGADTQYF	TGTGCCAGCAGCCTGCAGGGCGCAGATACGCAGTATTTT
many	TRBV11-3	TRBD2	TRBJ2-2	CASNPFPIRGGANTGELFF	TGTGCCAGCAACCCCTTCCCCATACGCGGGGGAGCGAACACCGGGGAGCTGTTTTTT
many	TRBV9	TRBD1	TRBJ1-2	CASSPHTGVGYTF	TGTGCCAGCAGCCCCCACACAGGGGTTGGCTACACCTTC
.	TRBV6-2/TRBV6-3	TRBD1	TRBJ1-1	CASSYSEGAVGEAFF	TGTGCCAGCAGTTACTCGGAGGGGGCAGTTGGTGAAGCTTTCTTT
few	TRBV30	TRBD2	TRBJ2-1	CAWTPSGLAWGNEQFF	TGTGCCTGGACTCCATCCGGACTAGCTTGGGGCAATGAGCAGTTCTTC
.	TRBV9	.	TRBJ2-5	CASSVPRGRETQYF	TGTGCCAGCAGCGTTCCCAGGGGCCGTGAGACCCAGTACTTC
many	TRBV5-8	.	TRBJ2-1	CASSPVWNEQFF	TGTGCCAGCAGCCCCGTTTGGAATGAGCAGTTCTTC
.	TRBV29-1	.	TRBJ2-3	CSVRDLGLKSYNEQYF	TGCAGCGTTAGGGATTTGGGGCTAAAATCCTACAATGAGCAGTATTTT
.	TRBV20-1	.	TRBJ2-5	CSARETIQGSTFGSGRETQYF	.
many	TRBV9	TRBD2	TRBJ2-3	CASSVAGLAGTDTQYF	TGTGCCAGCAGCGTAGCCGGGCTAGCGGGCACAGATACGCAGTATTTT
once	TRBV20-1	TRBD1	TRBJ2-5	CSARDLAGGQETQYF	TGCAGTGCTAGAGATCTGGCAGGGGGCCAAGAGACCCAGTACTTC
few	TRBV5-1	TRBD1	TRBJ1-1	CASSIRGGNTEALF	TGCGCCAGCAGCATCAGGGGGGGTAACACTGAAGCTCTCTTT
.	TRBV9	.	TRBJ1-1	CASTRGQNTEAFF	TGTGCCAGCACCAGAGGACAGAACACTGAAGCTTTCTTT
medium-sized	TRBV7-9	.	TRBJ2-6	CASRRGVVIGANVLTF	TGTGCCAGCAGACGAGGGGTAGTGATTGGGGCCAACGTCCTGACTTTC
.	TRBV6-5	.	TRBJ2-7	CASSHSPDLQGGYEQYF	TGTGCCAGCAGTCACTCTCCCGACTTACAGGGTGGATACGAGCAGTACTTC
many	TRBV5-6	TRBD1	TRBJ2-3	CASSVDRPDTQYF	TGTGCCAGCAGCGTGGACAGGCCAGATACGCAGTATTTT
many	TRBV7-9	.	TRBJ1-2	CASSPWDYQARGYTF	TGTGCCAGCAGCCCATGGGATTATCAGGCGCGAGGCTACACCTTC
many	TRBV7-9	.	TRBJ2-1	CASSLVDSALFF	TGTGCCAGCAGCTTAGTGGACTCAGCGTTGTTCTTC
.	TRBV12-3/TRBV12-4	.	TRBJ1-2	CASSPRFAAHYGYTF	TGTGCCAGCAGTCCCCGGTTTGCGGCCCACTATGGCTACACCTTC
.	TRBV14	.	TRBJ1-2	CASSQEPGSYGYTF	TGTGCCAGCAGCCAAGAGCCGGGGAGCTATGGCTACACCTTC
many	TRBV5-6	.	TRBJ1-4	CASSSLLGDREKLFF	TGTGCCAGCAGCAGTTTGCTGGGGGATCGGGAAAAACTGTTTTTT
.	TRBV2	.	TRBJ2-1	CASSYTGVDAYNEQFF	TGTGCCAGCAGTTACACCGGGGTAGATGCCTACAATGAGCAGTTCTTC
.	TRBV7-6	TRBD2	TRBJ2-5	CASGLSRAGAEETQYF	TGTGCCAGCGGCTTAAGTAGAGCGGGGGCCGAAGAGACCCAGTACTTC
many	TRBV6-5	.	TRBJ1-6	CASSLQGSPEVGNSPLHF	TGTGCCAGCAGCCTACAGGGAAGCCCGGAGGTCGGTAATTCACCCCTCCACTTT
few	TRBV6-2/TRBV6-3	.	TRBJ1-2	CASSYSDMNYGYTF	TGTGCCAGCAGTTACTCCGACATGAACTATGGCTACACCTTC
many	TRBV9	.	TRBJ2-1	CAGYGLPSSYNEQFF	TGTGCCGGTTACGGACTACCGAGCTCCTACAATGAGCAGTTCTTC